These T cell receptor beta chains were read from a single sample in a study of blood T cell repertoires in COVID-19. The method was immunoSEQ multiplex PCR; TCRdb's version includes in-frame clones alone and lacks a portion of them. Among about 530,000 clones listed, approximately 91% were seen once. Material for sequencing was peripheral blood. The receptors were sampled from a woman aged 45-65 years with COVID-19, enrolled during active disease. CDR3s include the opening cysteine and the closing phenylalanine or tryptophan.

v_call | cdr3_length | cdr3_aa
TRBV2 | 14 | CASSEQGALTEAFF
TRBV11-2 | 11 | CASSQYNEQFF
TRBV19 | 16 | CASTSLNGLTGRGYTF
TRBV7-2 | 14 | CASSSPYDSTAQHF
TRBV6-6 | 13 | CASTLQGTTEAFF
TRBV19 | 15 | CASSSRQDHNEKLFF
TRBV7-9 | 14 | CASSPQVFNYGYTF
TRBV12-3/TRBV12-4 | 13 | CASSLGQLSYKTF
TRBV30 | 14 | CAWSPDRGSYGYTF
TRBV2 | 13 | CASSVRGENTIYF
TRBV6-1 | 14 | CASSDLQGDTEAFF
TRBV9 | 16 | CASSVGGQGGTDTQYF
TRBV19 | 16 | CASSIMGAVDSEKLFF
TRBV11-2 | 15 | CASSLSGQGNQPQHF
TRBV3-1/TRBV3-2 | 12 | CASSRRTDTQYF
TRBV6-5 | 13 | CASSIDRGQPQHF
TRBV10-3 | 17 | CAISEPGTSGGAETQYF
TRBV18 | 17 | CASSPPVRGTYGSPLHF
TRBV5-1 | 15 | CASSPGEGYNSPLHF
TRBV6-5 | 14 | CASRMRRDFYEQYF
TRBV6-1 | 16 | CASSEALTSGGYEQYF
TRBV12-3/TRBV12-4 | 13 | CASSPRQEGPLHF
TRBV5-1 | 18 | CASSLVGVRQGSTDTQYF
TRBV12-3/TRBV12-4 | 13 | CASSLGSGHEQYF
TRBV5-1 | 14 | CASSPRQPGNTIYF
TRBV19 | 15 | CASSIAAGSGNTIYF
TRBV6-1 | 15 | CASSEDRYGGNTIYF
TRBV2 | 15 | CASSEIGGGLDTQYF
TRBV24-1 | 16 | CATSDLWEDNTDTQYF
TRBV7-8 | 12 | CASSPKGRKLFF
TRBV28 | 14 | CASSSIVIDEKLFF
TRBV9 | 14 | CASSVGEGFYEQYF
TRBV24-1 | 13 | CATRAGVGTEAFF
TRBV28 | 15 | CASSLVDRATGELFF
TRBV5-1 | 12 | CASSSGRETQYF
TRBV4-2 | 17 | CASSQDWIAAYNSPLHF
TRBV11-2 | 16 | CASSSGTETFNEKLFF
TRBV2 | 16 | CASSGDTEGGTDTQYF
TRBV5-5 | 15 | CASSSNRGRTYGYTF
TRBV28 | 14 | CASSFSRRGYGYTF
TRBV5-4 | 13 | CASGAAGNTEAFF
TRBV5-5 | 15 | CASSGGLAGPYEQYF
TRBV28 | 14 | CASSLRGSRVEAFF
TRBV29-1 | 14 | CSVEVGADTDTQYF
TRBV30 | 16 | CAWSIPRTGRAQPQHF
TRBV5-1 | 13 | CASSGGSNEKLFF